This TCR beta chain was found in a study of cytomegalovirus exposure and HLA in healthy donors. Study information: An earlier analysis identified 110 million or so unique TCR beta sequences in about 200 million T cells. Of the donors genotyped, some 400 in all, 80% to 85% fell in the Caucasian-associated ancestry cluster.

The CDR3 has 12 residues. V was shortened by 7 bases and J by 1 base, with 6 bases between the two germline ends. Germline V gene lookup returns CDR1 MNHEY and CDR2 SVGAGI. PCR employed 60 Vbeta and 13 Jbeta primers. Clones were sequenced by immunoSEQ multiplex PCR, and TCRdb holds only the in-frame ones, with some missing. The data hold 160,000 or so clones, with roughly 88% observed a single time. Healthy donors of bone marrow made up the group. In nominal health when sampled, donors likely had unrecorded immune exposures nonetheless. Sequencing input: PBMCs. V usage is TRBV6-5 and J usage is TRBJ2-3; D uncertain. The TCR comes from a man aged 45-60 years in good health and CMV-seropositive. CDR3 amino acids: CASKTGTDTQYF. The CDR3 DNA follows: TGTGCCAGCAAGACTGGCACAGATACGCAGTATTTT.